A selection of T cell receptor beta chains follows, all from one sample in a study of cytomegalovirus exposure and HLA in healthy donors. Profiled with immunoSEQ multiplex PCR; TCRdb holds only in-frame clones, not every one. The repertoire holds over 100,000 clones, roughly 70% seen once, with roughly 0.82% in the top ten. Material for sequencing was PBMCs. The receptors were sampled from a woman aged 30 to 39 in good health and CMV-seronegative. Each CDR3 is given with its conserved first and last residue. A D gene is named only where the DNA matches it firmly. Rows give clone size only sometimes, using once, few, many, or a class for an expanded clone.

d_call cdr3_length j_call v_call clone_size cdr3_aa cdr3_nt
. 16 TRBJ2-7 TRBV18 . CASSPLELSRPYEQYF TGTGCCAGCTCACCCTTGGAGTTGTCTAGGCCCTACGAGCAGTACTTC
. 12 TRBJ2-7 TRBV30 . CAWSGGEAEQYF TGTGCCTGGAGTGGGGGGGAGGCCGAGCAGTACTTC
. 13 TRBJ2-7 TRBV19 few CASSINGVGEQYF TGTGCCAGTAGTATTAACGGGGTAGGCGAGCAGTACTTC
. 13 TRBJ2-4 TRBV5-1 once CASSLVPSNIQYF TGCGCCAGCAGCTTGGTCCCTTCTAACATTCAGTACTTC
. 13 TRBJ1-3 TRBV7-9 . CSSSFAGGNTIYF TGTTCCAGCAGCTTCGCGGGGGGAAACACCATATATTTT
TRBD1 15 TRBJ1-1 TRBV7-2 few CASSPRTGANTEAFF TGTGCCAGCAGCCCGCGGACAGGGGCGAACACTGAAGCTTTCTTT
. 14 TRBJ1-3 TRBV7-2 . CASSQGGTGNTIYF TGTGCCAGCAGTCAAGGCGGAACTGGAAACACCATATATTTT
. 14 TRBJ2-1 TRBV7-8 . CASSLGGSYNEQFF TGTGCCAGCAGCTTAGGCGGCTCCTACAATGAGCAGTTCTTC
. 15 TRBJ1-2 TRBV5-6 . CASSLAHPVNYGYTF TGTGCCAGCAGCTTGGCTCACCCGGTAAACTATGGCTACACCTTC
TRBD1 13 TRBJ2-7 TRBV6-5 . CASSEDRANEQYF TGTGCCAGCAGTGAGGACAGGGCGAACGAGCAGTACTTC
. 16 TRBJ1-6 TRBV6-6 . CASSYSLTASNSPLHF TGTGCCAGCAGTTACTCGTTAACAGCTTCTAATTCACCCCTCCACTTT
. 13 TRBJ1-2 TRBV30 . CARTAGGEYGYTF TGTGCCCGGACTGCCGGGGGGGAATATGGCTACACCTTC
. 11 TRBJ1-2 TRBV2 once CASSETREGTF TGTGCCAGCAGTGAGACCAGGGAGGGCACCTTC
TRBD1 14 TRBJ2-7 TRBV19 . CASTLGTDSYEQYF TGTGCCAGTACCCTGGGGACAGACTCCTACGAGCAGTACTTC
TRBD1 16 TRBJ1-2 TRBV23-1 . CASTHPQGDPSYGYTF TGCGCCAGCACCCACCCTCAGGGGGATCCTTCCTATGGCTACACCTTC
TRBD1 14 TRBJ1-2 TRBV6-5 . CASRGDRGPHGYTF TGTGCCAGCAGGGGGGACAGGGGGCCGCATGGCTACACCTTC
TRBD1 14 TRBJ1-1 TRBV2 . CASRGQGRNTEAFF TGTGCCAGCAGGGGACAGGGCCGGAACACTGAAGCTTTCTTT
TRBD1 17 TRBJ1-3 TRBV10-3 few CAITPGQGITGGNTIYF TGTGCCATCACCCCGGGACAGGGGATTACGGGCGGAAACACCATATATTTT
. 15 TRBJ2-3 TRBV6-5 once CASSPLAPPTDTQYF TGTGCCAGCAGCCCCCTAGCACCCCCCACAGATACGCAGTATTTT
. 15 TRBJ1-1 TRBV6-6 . CASSYSLDGAAEAFF TGTGCCAGCAGTTACTCCCTAGACGGCGCGGCTGAAGCTTTCTTT
. 14 TRBJ2-3 TRBV30 . CAWNSRWGQHTQYF TGTGCCTGGAACTCCCGATGGGGGCAACATACGCAGTATTTT
. 15 TRBJ2-7 TRBV7-9 . CASSFLEGDGYEQYF TGTGCCAGCAGCTTCCTAGAGGGGGACGGCTACGAGCAGTACTTC
. 15 TRBJ1-1 TRBV11-3 . CASSLEGARDTEAFF TGTGCCAGCAGCTTAGAGGGGGCCCGAGACACTGAAGCTTTCTTT
. 13 TRBJ2-7 TRBV19 . CASMSSDSYEQYF TGTGCCAGTATGAGTAGCGACTCCTACGAGCAGTACTTC
TRBD2 15 TRBJ2-2 TRBV11-2 . CASSPAGGITGELFF TGTGCCAGCAGCCCAGCGGGAGGCATCACTGGGGAGCTGTTTTTT